Detailed here is one TCR beta chain. In TCRdb, the RT-PCR reads were re-called with MiXCR into one record per CDR3 protein. The sample shows roughly 500,000 distinct CDR3 sequences, approximately 22% of them seen only once. This sample stems from a study of response to subunit inactivated influenza vaccine. Between the trimmed V and J ends, which lost 3 bases and 7 bases, there was a span of 22 bases. CDR3 length equals 17 residues. Germline loops: CDR1 SGHTA, CDR2 FQGNSA. These data were also reused for a study on T cells expressing NK-cell markers. This second study notes: UMI-tagged 5'RACE template switching yielded the TCR beta cDNA.

The chain joins TRBV7-2 to TRBJ2-1; no firm D call. The sequencing used CD4+ T cells sorted from PBMCs, collected 12 days after vaccination. This clonotype was sampled from a man aged 45 to 65 who received an inactivated influenza vaccine. The CDR3 nucleotides read TGTGCCAGCAGCTTTTTCGATCCATACCAAACTAATAATGAGCAGTTCTTC. It codes for CASSFFDPYQTNNEQFF.